This passage covers 18 T cell receptor beta chains from one sample sequenced in a study of early stage breast cancer tumors. Assay used: immunoSEQ multiplex PCR; TCRdb lists only in-frame clones, some missing. The sample includes fewer than 75,000 clones, about 74% of them seen just once. Sample: blood. The receptors stem from a person in their thirties with breast cancer.

CDR3 amino acids: CASSQDSSRPQSANTEAFF. CDR3 bases: TGTGCCAGCAGCCAAGATTCCTCCCGGCCCCAAAGCGCGAACACTGAAGCTTTCTTT. The chain recombines TRBV4-2 with TRBJ1-1; unclear D gene. V gave up 0 bases and J gave up 1 base, with 21 bases separating them. This CDR3 is built from 19 residues. The V gene's germline CDR1 is LGHNA and CDR2 YNFKEQ.

CDR3 residues: CASSLGPTLSYGYTF. CDR3 sequence (DNA): TGCGCCAGCAGCCTGGGGCCCACCTTGAGCTATGGCTACACCTTC. V usage is TRBV4-1 and J usage is TRBJ1-2; D possibly corresponds to TRBD1 (5 bases). V lost 4 bases, J lost 4 bases, and 16 bases lay in between. Germline CDR1 and CDR2: MGHRA and YSYEKL. This CDR3 has 15 amino acids.

The gene calls are TRBV19 and TRBJ1-2; the match to TRBD1 covers 8 bases. V trimming: 7 bases; J trimming: 3 bases; junction bases outside the gene matches: 10. The V gene's germline CDR1 is LNHDA and CDR2 SQIVND (reference sequence). There are 15 residues in the CDR3. CDR3 loop: CASTPGGSLYYGYTF. The CDR3 nucleotides read TGTGCCAGTACCCCAGGGGGCAGCCTATACTATGGCTACACCTTC.

The genes are TRBV30 and TRBJ1-2; D gene uncertain. The CDR3 consists of 12 residues. The V end was cut by 7 bases, the J end by 2 bases, with 11 bases between. Looked up from germline, CDR1 is GTSNPN and CDR2 is SVGIG (reference sequence). The CDR3 nucleotides read TGTGCCTACCCCCGGGGAAACTATGGCTACACCTTC. Protein product: CAYPRGNYGYTF.

The chain recombines TRBV5-1 with TRBJ2-7; D call uncertain. CDR1 SGHRS and CDR2 YFSETQ come from the germline V gene. The CDR3 spans 14 residues. V lost 0 bases, J lost 4 bases, and 11 bases lay in between. The CDR3 sequence: CASSLGLDLYEQYF. CDR3 sequence (DNA): TGCGCCAGCAGCTTGGGATTAGATCTATACGAGCAGTACTTC.

This chain's CDR3 is CASSLISERAEAFF. The DNA for the CDR3 is TGCGCCAGCAGCTTGATAAGTGAACGGGCTGAAGCTTTCTTT. The chain recombines TRBV5-1 with TRBJ1-1; no reliable D call. Germline CDR1 and CDR2: SGHRS and YFSETQ. The CDR3 length is 14 residues. V lost 1 base to trimming and J lost 6 bases, with 13 bases between them.

The V call is TRBV7-2, the J call TRBJ2-7; 10 bases fit TRBD1. Germline values: CDR1 SGHTA, CDR2 FQGNSA. With 5 bases clipped from V and 3 bases from J, the junction kept 4 bases outside the gene matches. CDR3 size: 14 residues. The CDR3 nucleotides read TGTGCCAGCAGCCTCGGACAGGGGGGCTACGAGCAGTACTTC. Protein product: CASSLGQGGYEQYF.

The V call is TRBV5-6, the J call TRBJ2-3, with D perhaps given as TRBD1 or TRBD2 (6 bases each). The CDR3 covers 16 residues. Trimming left V 2 bases short and J 2 bases short, with 15 bases between. CDR1 is SGHDT, CDR2 YYEEEE, per germline. CDR3 loop: CASSFRGPDPTDTQYF. The CDR3 nucleotides read TGTGCCAGCAGCTTCCGGGGGCCGGACCCCACAGATACGCAGTATTTT.

The chain combines TRBV6-5 with TRBJ2-7, with 7 nucleotides matching TRBD2. CDR1 and CDR2 from the germline V gene are MNHEY and SVGAGI. V gave up 6 bases and J gave up 1 base; unmatched junction bases: 3. This CDR3 has 13 amino acids. CDR3 region: CASRRETSYEQYF. CDR3 sequence (DNA): TGTGCCAGCAGGCGGGAGACGTCCTACGAGCAGTACTTC.

The chain employs TRBV29-1 and TRBJ2-7; 9 nucleotides agree with TRBD1. After removal of 7 bases from V and 4 bases from J, the junction contained 11 bases not matched to a gene. The germline gives CDR1 SQVTM, CDR2 ANQGSEA. This CDR3 contains 14 residues. This CDR3 is CSGLAGTGLYEQYF. CDR3 DNA sequence: TGCAGCGGCTTGGCCGGGACAGGGTTGTACGAGCAGTACTTC.

This chain links TRBV4-1 with TRBJ1-2; D uncertain. The CDR3 has 12 amino acids. The V end was cut by 0 bases, the J end by 14 bases, with 13 bases between. CDR1 is MGHRA and CDR2 is YSYEKL in the germline V gene. The DNA of the CDR3 is TGCGCCAGCAGCCAAGATCGGCTCCCTACGACCTTC. Translation gives CASSQDRLPTTF.

This chain joins TRBV7-2 and TRBJ1-1, with D possibly being TRBD1 (6 bases). CDR1 and CDR2 from the germline V gene are SGHTA and FQGNSA. The V end lost 5 bases, the J end lost 5 bases, and 15 bases lay between the germline ends. There are 14 residues in the CDR3. The chain's CDR3 is CASSAQGPLTEAFF. Written as DNA, the CDR3 is TGTGCCAGCAGCGCACAGGGCCCGCTGACTGAAGCTTTCTTT.

This clone was counted a few times. The chain uses TRBV7-2 and TRBJ1-2; no reliable D call. This CDR3 contains 13 residues. Germline CDR1 and CDR2: SGHTA and FQGNSA. V shed 5 bases and J shed 6 bases, with 13 bases lying between them. The DNA for the CDR3 is TGTGCCAGCAGCAGGCGGTCCTTGGATGGCTACACCTTC. It codes for CASSRRSLDGYTF.

The count of this clone is one. This chain connects TRBV7-8 to TRBJ1-2, with D possibly TRBD1 on 5 matching bases. The germline gives CDR1 SGHVS, CDR2 FQNEAQ. The CDR3 spans 15 residues. Trimming shortened V by 5 bases and J by 5 bases, and 18 bases separated the two germline ends. This CDR3 reads CASSPPPQGEYGYTF. The CDR3 nucleotides are TGTGCCAGCAGCCCTCCCCCCCAGGGAGAATATGGCTACACCTTC.

This chain connects TRBV7-9 to TRBJ2-7; 8 bases are shared with TRBD1. The CDR3 length is 19 residues. The junction had 20 bases not matched to a gene; V was cut back by 5 bases and J by 2 bases. From germline, CDR1 is SEHNR and CDR2 FQNEAQ (reference sequence). CDR3 bases: TGTGCCAGCAGCCGTACCCGGGACAGGCGGTCTATTCTCGCCTACGAGCAGTACTTC. Translation gives CASSRTRDRRSILAYEQYF.

The rearrangement joins TRBV7-9 to TRBJ2-5, with D possibly matching TRBD2 (7 bases). The V end lost 5 bases, the J end lost 5 bases, and 12 bases lay between the germline ends. Germline V gene lookup returns CDR1 SEHNR and CDR2 FQNEAQ (reference sequence). This CDR3 region has 13 residues. CDR3 loop: CASSPKGGETQYF. The CDR3 DNA follows: TGTGCCAGCAGCCCTAAGGGGGGGGAGACCCAGTACTTC.

The rearrangement links TRBV10-2 to TRBJ1-1; D remains unclear. V lost 0 bases to trimming and J lost 1 base, with 3 bases between them. Germline CDR1 is WSHSY and CDR2 is SAAADI. The CDR3 runs 13 residues. CDR3 DNA sequence: TGCGCCAGCAGTGAGTCAGGGAACACTGAAGCTTTCTTT. Its translation: CASSESGNTEAFF.

This clone appeared a single time. The V call is TRBV30, the J call TRBJ1-1; the D gene is possibly TRBD1 (6 bases). Germline CDR1 is GTSNPN and CDR2 is SVGIG (reference sequence). CDR3 length: 17 amino acids. Trimming pared 0 bases from V and 1 base from J, leaving 18 bases between. This CDR3 is CAWSVRPVGQPNTEAFF. In nucleotides, the CDR3 is TGTGCCTGGAGTGTACGTCCTGTCGGACAGCCGAACACTGAAGCTTTCTTT.